The source of this TCR beta chain is a study of T-cell memory formation after mild COVID-19. Across the whole study: TCR clusters were mostly confined to one donor each.

Study findings and constraints: Pre-infection memory contained some responding clones, which suggested that cross-reactive memory had joined.

From the 5' RACE reads, TCRdb called clonotypes with MiXCR, one entry per CDR3 protein. The data hold roughly 150,000 distinct CDR3 sequences, with more than 12% observed a single time. To note about this clonotype: As yet, its antigen is unknown.

The CDR3 consists of 17 residues. V was pared by 4 bases and J by 0 bases, with 3 bases of the junction left unmatched. Per the germline V gene, CDR1 is KGHSH and CDR2 is LQKENI. The receptor's source is an adult woman who had mild COVID-19 (a few samples of this study predate the infection). Cell type and time point are not known. This sequence joins TRBV18 and TRBJ2-2, with 12 bases that match TRBD1. Source material: PBMCs or a T cell subset sorted from them (not recorded which). CDR3 loop: CASSLRDRGPNTGELFF. The CDR3 DNA reads TGTGCCAGCTCACTAAGGGACAGGGGGCCGAACACCGGGGAGCTGTTTTTT. Together with reference TRBV18 and TRBJ2-2, the CDR3 gives the full variable domain: NAGVMQNPRHLVRRRGQEARLRCSPMKGHSHVYWYRQLPEEGLKFMVYLQKENIIDESGMPKERFSAEFPKEGPSILRIQQVVRGDSAAYFCASSLRDRGPNTGELFFGEGSRLTVL.